This T cell receptor (beta chain) appears in the sequencing data of a study of cytomegalovirus exposure and HLA in healthy donors. Of note for this clone: Other DNA sequences of this sample code for an identical CDR3.

The PCR made use of 60 Vbeta and 13 Jbeta primers. Only in-frame clones appear in the TCRdb table, and some are missing; sequencing was by immunoSEQ multiplex PCR. Altogether some 160,000 clones are present, over 70% being singletons, with the ten largest covering 7%. CDR3 size: 13 residues. The V and J ends lost 0 bases and 6 bases respectively, with 8 bases between them. Germline V gives CDR1 MNHEY, CDR2 SVGAGI. V and J are TRBV6-5 and TRBJ1-2, with D hard to call. Input material: PBMCs. This TCR was recovered from a woman aged 40 to 49 in good health and CMV-seropositive. The CDR3 region is CASSYSTGDGYTF. The CDR3 coding sequence is TGTGCCAGCAGTTACTCCACCGGGGATGGCTACACCTTC.